Reported below is one TCR beta chain. These data belong to a study of T cell repertoires in ileal Crohn's disease. The protocol was immunoSEQ multiplex PCR, while the TCRdb copy is restricted to in-frame clones and leaves out a portion. The sample includes about 16,000 clones, 85% to 95% of them seen just once. The CDR3 contains 15 residues. Looked up from germline, CDR1 is SNHLY and CDR2 is FYNNEI. Trimming cost V 4 bases and J 6 bases; bases outside gene matches: 5. The sequenced sample was ileal tissue. The chain employs TRBV2 and TRBJ2-1; 11 positions agree with TRBD2. The receptor's source is an adult with Crohn's disease. The CDR3, as DNA: TGTGCCAGCAGTGGGACTAGCGGGTTTCCCAATGAGCAGTTCTTC. This translates into CASSGTSGFPNEQFF.